This paragraph covers one T cell receptor beta chain sequence. Its matching antigen is unknown. The record originates from a study of Ad26.COV2.S vaccination and SARS-CoV-2 variants. Study-level background: The authors gave Ad26.COV2.S intramuscularly, either once or twice 56 days apart.

Profiled with immunoSEQ multiplex PCR; TCRdb holds only in-frame clones, not every one. This repertoire shows 510,000 or so clones, around 88% found once; its top ten account for about 13%. The treatment here: around 19 received Ad26.COV2.S at low or high dose, single or two shots; several received placebo; per-sample allocation not given. Day 63 following the first vaccine or placebo injection was when the samples were taken. This vaccine is an Ad26 vector that expresses the Wuhan-strain SARS-CoV-2 spike. Points from the study as a whole: Breadth, reportedly substantial, characterized the spike-specific CD8+ and CD4+ T cell responses after vaccination. With respect to non-spike TCR breadth, vaccine and placebo recipients were similar.

This sequence originates from a person between 18 and 65 years old who received the Ad26.COV2.S COVID-19 vaccine or a placebo. This sample comprised peripheral blood, obtained in a trial of Ad26.COV2.S vaccine versus placebo.

The chain's CDR3 is CASSQYAEQFF. The CDR3 region has the DNA TGTGCCAGCAGCCAATACGCTGAGCAGTTCTTC. The V call is TRBV7-2, the J call TRBJ2-1; D is undetermined. The germline gives CDR1 SGHTA, CDR2 FQGNSA. The CDR3 extends over 11 amino acids. V was pared by 5 bases and J by 9 bases, with 8 bases between.